This T cell receptor beta chain was found in a study of shared clonotypes between healthy human individuals. The study drew its donors from healthy HIV-negative adults without recent acute infections or vaccinations. Those who donated, Caucasian adults without exception, all lived in Nashville, Tennessee. Unsorted PBMC DNA was run through sequencing on ten immunoSEQ deep assay plates. Assay used: immunoSEQ multiplex PCR; TCRdb lists only in-frame clones, some missing. The sample holds fewer than 650,000 clones, just over 75% seen once. CDR3 length equals 14 residues. V was shortened by 3 bases and J by 1 base, with 10 bases between the two germline ends. Germline CDR1 and CDR2: SGDLS and YYNGEE.

The clonotype comes from a woman between 35 and 50 years old in good health. Some clones in this sample may be carry-over from other donors' samples. The sequencing input was PBMCs. The chain carries TRBV9 and TRBJ1-1, with D tentatively TRBD1 (6 bases). CDR3 sequence: CASSGPGQNTEAFF. The CDR3 DNA reads TGTGCCAGCAGCGGACCGGGACAGAACACTGAAGCTTTCTTT.